The sequence of this TCR beta chain was determined in a study of cytomegalovirus exposure and HLA in healthy donors. The junction had 5 bases not matched to a gene; V was cut back by 5 bases and J by 6 bases. The CDR3 is 14 residues long. Germline assignment: CDR1 MNHEY and CDR2 SVGAGI. Primers included in the PCR were 60 Vbeta and 13 Jbeta primers. In the source study's methods: Around 80 million unique TCR beta chains, about 10 million of them shared, were counted by a later analysis. Measured with immunoSEQ multiplex PCR; TCRdb has only the in-frame clones, and not every one. For V, J and clone size, that table is used; D and trimming come from the DNA. Of over 100,000 clones in the sample, approximately 8.8% were seen once. Notes on the study in general: Listed as cytomegalovirus-associated were 150 or so TCR beta chains. Sequencing depth roughly uniform across donors was assumed in presence/absence analyses.

This clone occurred a few times. Its antigen is unknown. Sequences were obtained from PBMCs. The sequence derives from a man aged 40-50 years in good health and CMV-seronegative. The rearrangement uses TRBV6-5 and TRBJ1-5; 9 nucleotides match TRBD1. CDR3: CASSAGQGAQPQHF. CDR3 coding DNA: TGTGCCAGCAGTGCGGGACAGGGCGCTCAGCCCCAGCATTTT.